This T cell receptor beta chain was identified in a study of shared clonotypes between healthy human individuals. About the research overall: The cohort comprised a couple of women and a few men. Their ages spanned 18 to 49 years.

Profiled with immunoSEQ multiplex PCR; TCRdb holds only in-frame clones, not every one. The sample includes around 2.5 million clones, 90% to 95% of them seen just once. The CDR3 has 14 residues. CDR1 SGHTS and CDR2 YDEGEE come from the germline V gene. V was clipped by 4 bases and J by 3 bases; unmatched bases: 2. Findings and caveats of the study: It was the non-shared clonotypes that had lower generation probabilities than clonotypes shared by all four donors.

Details on this clone: The antigen is unknown.

This sequence was found in a man in his late teens or twenties in good health. Some clones in this sample may be carry-over from other donors' samples. The chain joins TRBV5-8 to TRBJ2-5, with 11 bases matching TRBD2. Sequencing was done on a sample of naive CD4+ T cells from PBMCs. Subset of the sample: CD45RA+ positively selected. Here the CDR3 DNA reads TGTGCCAGCAGCAAGGGACTAGCGGAAGAGACCCAGTACTTC. Translated: CASSKGLAEETQYF.